These 25 T cell receptor beta chains were sequenced from one sample in a study of breast tumors, draining lymph nodes, adjacent tissues. TCRdb fed the multiplex PCR reads into MiXCR, producing one record per CDR3 protein. The table includes about 270,000 distinct CDR3 sequences, over 30% detected once. The lymph nodes were axillary draining lymph nodes from breast cancer patients. Input material: axillary lymph node tissue. Receptors were obtained from a female donor with breast cancer. Some clones in this sample may be carry-over from other donors' samples.

The rearrangement links TRBV20-1 to TRBJ2-4; D uncertain. Germline assignment: CDR1 DFQATT and CDR2 SNEGSKA (reference sequence). This CDR3 has 14 residues. With 0 bases removed from V and 0 bases from J, the gap between germline ends came to 6 bases. The CDR3 sequence is CSARDWGAKNIQYF. The CDR3 DNA reads as TGCAGTGCTAGAGATTGGGGAGCCAAAAACATTCAGTACTTC.

Ten or more counts support this clonotype. V gene TRBV5-6 combines with J gene TRBJ2-3; possibly TRBD1 for D (6 bases). Deletions cut 0 bases from V and 6 bases from J, with 14 bases between. The CDR3 loop spans 15 amino acids. Germline values: CDR1 SGHDT, CDR2 YYEEEE. CDR3: CASSLGLGQSDTQYF. DNA of the CDR3: TGTGCCAGCAGCTTGGGTTTGGGACAATCCGATACGCAGTATTTT. The full variable domain, rest sourced from reference TRBV5-6 and TRBJ2-3, is DAGVTQSPTHLIKTRGQQVTLRCSPKSGHDTVSWYQQALGQGPQFIFQYYEEEERQRGNFPDRFSGHQFPNYSSELNVNALLLGDSALYLCASSLGLGQSDTQYFGPGTRLTVL.

As concerns this clonotype: It may be a read error: a sequence one base away is much more abundant. This chain links TRBV11-3 with TRBJ2-1; perhaps D is TRBD1 or TRBD2 (6 bases each). Germline CDR1 and CDR2: SGHNT and YENEEA. The CDR3 covers 14 residues. The CDR3 region is CTSSSGGGYNEQFF. In DNA form, the CDR3 reads TGTACCAGCAGCTCTGGAGGGGGCTACAATGAGCAGTTCTTC. Using reference TRBV11-3 and TRBJ2-1 for the parts outside the CDR3, the full variable domain is EAGVVQSPRYKIIEKKQPVAFWCNPISGHNTLYWYLQNLGQGPELLIRYENEEAVDDSQLPKDRFSAERLKGVDSTLKIQPAELGDSAVYLCTSSSGGGYNEQFFGPGTRLTVL.

In this sample, this clonotype turned up a few times. The chain combines TRBV30 with TRBJ2-7; 7 bases align to TRBD2. The CDR3 covers 12 residues. The germline V gene encodes CDR1 GTSNPN and CDR2 SVGIG (reference sequence). V was clipped by 8 bases and J by 2 bases; unmatched bases: 6. CDR3 nucleotides: TGTGCCCATTTGGGAGGGCCCTACGAGCAGTACTTC. This translates into CAHLGGPYEQYF.

The CDR3 here is CASSVLAGLGNQETQYF. CDR3 nucleotide sequence: TGTGCCAGCAGCGTCTTAGCGGGCCTAGGAAACCAAGAGACCCAGTACTTC. This chain connects TRBV11-2 to TRBJ2-5; the match to TRBD2 covers 7 bases. Trimming took 5 bases from V and 0 from J; bases not matched to a gene: 12. The germline CDR1 and CDR2 sequences are SGHAT and FQNNGV. This CDR3 spans 17 amino acids.

This clonotype was seen at least ten times. V and J are TRBV12-3 or TRBV12-4 and TRBJ2-1, with a possible D match to TRBD1 (5 bases). The CDR3 runs 12 residues. Trimming took 2 bases from V and 15 from J, leaving 14 bases between them. CDR3 residues: CASSLQGSRLFF. The CDR3 nucleotides are TGTGCCAGCAGTTTACAGGGATCTCGACTGTTCTTC.

Of note for this clonotype: Being one base from a much bigger clone, this may be a read error. The chain has TRBV6-6 and TRBJ2-1, with D perhaps assigned TRBD1 or TRBD2 (7 bases each). Trimming left V 10 bases short and J 8 bases short, with 24 bases between. The CDR3 spans 15 residues. Per germline, CDR1 MNHNY and CDR2 SVGAGI (reference sequence). The CDR3 region has the DNA TGTGCCACTATCAGGGGGACTGGCGGGAGCGATGAGCAGTTCTTC. The encoded protein is CATIRGTGGSDEQFF.

The chain has TRBV15 and TRBJ1-5; a possible D gene is TRBD1 (6 bases). In germline, CDR1 is LNHNV, CDR2 YYDKDF (reference sequence). The V and J ends lost 5 bases and 11 bases respectively, with 25 bases between them. This CDR3 contains 16 residues. CDR3 bases: TGTGCCACCAGCGGGGGGCAGGCGACCTCCCAAGAGACCCAGCATTTT. It yields the protein CATSGGQATSQETQHF. The full variable domain, completed using reference TRBV15 and TRBJ1-5, is DAMVIQNPRYQVTQFGKPVTLSCSQTLNHNVMYWYQQKSSQAPKLLFHYYDKDFNNEADTPDNFQSRRPNTSFCFLDIRSPGLGDTAMYLCATSGGQATSQETQHFGDGTRLSIL.

This clonotype showed up many times. The gene calls are TRBV19 and TRBJ2-2; 10 bases match TRBD2. The CDR3 has 16 residues. Germline CDR1 is LNHDA and CDR2 is SQIVND (reference sequence). Trimming at V came to 4 bases and at J to 1 base, leaving 3 bases not matched to a gene. The chain's CDR3 is CASSTWTSGNTGELFF. CDR3 sequence (DNA): TGTGCCAGTAGTACCTGGACTAGCGGGAACACCGGGGAGCTGTTTTTT.

This clonotype was seen many times. The chain combines TRBV10-3 with TRBJ2-3, with 11 bases lining up with TRBD2. There are 16 residues in the CDR3. Looked up from germline, CDR1 is ENHRY and CDR2 is SYGVKD. V lost 3 bases, J lost 2 bases, and 4 bases stayed unmatched. The CDR3 spells CAISDPSGRFTDTQYF. CDR3 sequence (DNA): TGTGCCATCAGTGACCCTAGCGGGAGGTTCACAGATACGCAGTATTTT.

This clonotype occurred a few times. This sequence may be a read error, since a much larger clone differs from it by one base. This chain connects TRBV7-2 to TRBJ1-2, with TRBD1 matching over 8 bases. V was clipped by 1 base and J by 5 bases; unmatched bases: 15. CDR3 length equals 18 residues. Per the germline V gene, CDR1 is SGHTA and CDR2 is FQGNSA. CDR3 in DNA: TGTGCCAGCAGCTTAGTTCCGCAGGGGGCCCCCTTCGAATATGGCTACACCTTC. It encodes CASSLVPQGAPFEYGYTF.

This clonotype was observed many times. V gene TRBV2 combines with J gene TRBJ2-1; TRBD2 aligns across 8 bases. V dropped 8 bases and J dropped 10; count of bases not matched to a gene: 13. The CDR3 extends over 14 amino acids. Germline V gives CDR1 SNHLY, CDR2 FYNNEI. The CDR3 bases are TGTGCCAGCGCAGGGACTAGTCTGGGTATGGAGCAGTTCTTC. Amino acids: CASAGTSLGMEQFF.

With regard to this clonotype: This may be a read error: a much more frequent sequence differs by one nucleotide. The rearrangement links TRBV6-6 to TRBJ2-7, with D tentatively TRBD1 (5 bases). Germline V gene data show CDR1 as MNHNY and CDR2 as SVGAGI (reference sequence). Deletions cut 5 bases from V and 6 bases from J, with 14 bases between. The CDR3 extends over 13 amino acids. CDR3 sequence (DNA): TGTGCCAGCAGTCACCACCCTGGGGCCGAGCAGTACTTC. It translates to CASSHHPGAEQYF.

In regard to this clonotype: This sequence may be a read error, since a much larger clone differs from it by one base. The chain is built from TRBV6-1 and TRBJ2-5, with TRBD2 as a possible D gene (7 bases). Per the germline V gene, CDR1 is MNHNS and CDR2 is SASEGT. This CDR3 is built from 12 residues. V lost 8 bases and J lost 9, with 16 bases in between. The CDR3 DNA is TGTGCCAGCGGGGAGGGGGTTGAGGCCCAGTACTTC. It encodes CASGEGVEAQYF.

The chain combines TRBV29-1 with TRBJ1-4; TRBD1 matches 10 bases. The CDR3 consists of 13 residues. With V trimmed by 5 bases and J by 8 bases, 5 bases remained unmatched. The germline V gene has CDR1 SQVTM and CDR2 ANQGSEA. CDR3 protein: CSVRGTGVEKLFF. CDR3 nucleotide sequence: TGCAGCGTTAGGGGGACAGGGGTAGAAAAACTGTTTTTT.

This clonotype has a count of ten or more. This rearrangement joins TRBV2 to TRBJ2-5, with D possibly TRBD2 on 5 matching bases. V gave up 9 bases and J gave up 5 bases, with 10 bases separating them. The CDR3 runs 11 residues. Germline lookup yields CDR1 SNHLY and CDR2 FYNNEI. The CDR3 DNA sequence: TGTGCCAGTCGACTAACGGAGACCCAGTACTTC. Protein sequence: CASRLTETQYF.

The chain has TRBV12-3 or TRBV12-4 and TRBJ2-1; possibly TRBD2 for D (6 bases). CDR3 length: 15 amino acids. Trimming cost V 2 bases and J 7 bases, with 15 bases left between them. In DNA, the CDR3 is TGTGCCAGCAGTTTAAGAGTAAGCGGGCGAAATGAGCAGTTCTTC. Amino acids: CASSLRVSGRNEQFF.

The chain couples TRBV12-3 or TRBV12-4 to TRBJ1-1, with TRBD1 as a possible D gene (6 bases). The CDR3 is 13 residues long. With 5 bases removed from V and 9 bases from J, the gap between germline ends came to 16 bases. The CDR3 reads CASSASDRKQAFF. The CDR3 nucleotides read TGTGCCAGCAGTGCATCCGACAGGAAACAAGCTTTCTTT.

This clonotype was counted many times. V and J are TRBV6-5 and TRBJ1-6, with 9 positions matching TRBD1. The germline CDR1 and CDR2 sequences are MNHEY and SVGAGI. The CDR3 spans 15 residues. V dropped 3 bases and J dropped 8; count of bases not matched to a gene: 5. CDR3 amino acids: CASSYGDRDYSPLHF. Here the CDR3 DNA reads TGTGCCAGCAGTTATGGGGACAGGGATTATTCACCCCTCCACTTT.

This clonotype appeared many times. The chain combines TRBV20-1 with TRBJ2-7; no clear D gene. CDR1 is DFQATT, CDR2 SNEGSKA, per germline (reference sequence). V lost 6 bases and J lost 0, with 18 bases in between. CDR3 length: 15 amino acids. CDR3 bases: TGCAGTGCGCTTGCTGGCGCTGGAAGCTCCTACGAGCAGTACTTC. Translated: CSALAGAGSSYEQYF.

This clonotype occurred many times. The rearrangement uses TRBV20-1 and TRBJ2-7; 7 bases agree with TRBD1. Germline assignment: CDR1 DFQATT and CDR2 SNEGSKA (reference sequence). J gave up 1 base and V 4 bases, and 4 bases lay outside the gene matches. This CDR3 region has 13 residues. CDR3 coding DNA: TGCAGTGCTAATCCGGGACAGTCCTACGAGCAGTACTTC. The encoded protein is CSANPGQSYEQYF.

V is TRBV28 and J is TRBJ2-1, with a possible D match to TRBD2 (5 bases). This CDR3 comprises 14 residues. Trimming shortened V by 6 bases and J by 13 bases, and 22 bases separated the two germline ends. Germline loops: CDR1 MDHEN, CDR2 SYDVKM. The CDR3 coding sequence is TGTGCCAGCAGGTCCCGGGGAGCCAGTCTAGGTCAGTTCTTC. Translated: CASRSRGASLGQFF.

In this sample, this clonotype turned up many times. The chain recombines TRBV20-1 with TRBJ2-3, with TRBD2 matching over 13 bases. CDR3 length equals 19 residues. V shed 0 bases and J 0 bases; nucleotides not matched to a gene: 9. Germline CDR1 reads DFQATT; CDR2 reads SNEGSKA (reference sequence). The CDR3 DNA follows: TGCAGTGCTAGAGATCCCTCTCCGGGACTAGCGGGAAGCACAGATACGCAGTATTTT. This encodes CSARDPSPGLAGSTDTQYF.

As regards this clonotype: A read error is possible here, since a much larger clone lies one base away. The V call is TRBV10-2, the J call TRBJ2-5; weak D call: TRBD1 (5 bases). The DNA end is more similar to TRBJ2-1, so the J call may be wrong. CDR3 size: 14 residues. Germline CDR1 is WSHSY and CDR2 is SAAADI. The CDR3 here is CASSEVTGTVAQFF. In nucleotides, the CDR3 is TGTGCCAGCAGTGAAGTTACAGGCACAGTGGCCCAGTTCTTC.

This clonotype was counted ten times or more. The V gene is TRBV28, the J gene TRBJ1-6; possibly TRBD1 for D (6 bases). This CDR3 has 16 amino acids. Germline CDR1 and CDR2: MDHEN and SYDVKM. Between the trimmed V and J ends, which lost 6 bases and 7 bases, there was a span of 19 bases. CDR3 in DNA: TGTGCCAGCAGCCAAGTACCAGGGGCAGGGAATTCACCCCTCCACTTT. It yields the protein CASSQVPGAGNSPLHF. The full variable domain, completed using reference TRBV28 and TRBJ1-6, is DVKVTQSSRYLVKRTGEKVFLECVQDMDHENMFWYRQDPGLGLRLIYFSYDVKMKEKGDIPEGYSVSREKKERFSLILESASTNQTSMYLCASSQVPGAGNSPLHFGNGTRLTVT.